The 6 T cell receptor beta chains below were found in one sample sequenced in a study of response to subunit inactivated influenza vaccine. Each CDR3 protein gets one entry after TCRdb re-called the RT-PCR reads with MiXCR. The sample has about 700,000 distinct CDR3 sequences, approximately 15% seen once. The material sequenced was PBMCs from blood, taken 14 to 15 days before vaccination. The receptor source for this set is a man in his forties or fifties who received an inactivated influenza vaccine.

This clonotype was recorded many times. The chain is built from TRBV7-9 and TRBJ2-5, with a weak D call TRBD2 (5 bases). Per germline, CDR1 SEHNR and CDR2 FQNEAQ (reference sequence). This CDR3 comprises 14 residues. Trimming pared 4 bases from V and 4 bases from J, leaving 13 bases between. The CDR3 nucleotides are TGTGCCAGCAGCTCCCTCGCGGGTGGAGAGACCCAGTACTTC. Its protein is CASSSLAGGETQYF.

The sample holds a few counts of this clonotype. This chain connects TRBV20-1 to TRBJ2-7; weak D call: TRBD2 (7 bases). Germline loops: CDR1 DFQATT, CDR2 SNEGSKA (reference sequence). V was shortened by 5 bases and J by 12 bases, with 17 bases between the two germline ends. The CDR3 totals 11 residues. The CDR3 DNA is TGCAGTGCTCTAAGGGGGAGGGATCGGTACTTC. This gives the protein CSALRGRDRYF.

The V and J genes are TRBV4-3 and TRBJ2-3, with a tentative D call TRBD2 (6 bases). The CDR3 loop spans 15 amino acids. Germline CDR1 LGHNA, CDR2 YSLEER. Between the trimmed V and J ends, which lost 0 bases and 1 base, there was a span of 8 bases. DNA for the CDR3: TGCGCCAGCAGCCAAGAGGTAGCGGGCACAGATACGCAGTATTTT. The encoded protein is CASSQEVAGTDTQYF.

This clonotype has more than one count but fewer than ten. The CDR3 DNA reads as TGTGCCAGCAGTCCGGCGACTAGCGGTAACAATGAGCAGTTCTTC. This sequence encodes CASSPATSGNNEQFF. The rearrangement links TRBV28 to TRBJ2-1, with 9 bases fitting TRBD2. CDR3 size: 15 residues. Germline-derived CDR1 and CDR2 are MDHEN and SYDVKM. V was clipped by 5 bases and J by 5 bases; unmatched bases: 7.

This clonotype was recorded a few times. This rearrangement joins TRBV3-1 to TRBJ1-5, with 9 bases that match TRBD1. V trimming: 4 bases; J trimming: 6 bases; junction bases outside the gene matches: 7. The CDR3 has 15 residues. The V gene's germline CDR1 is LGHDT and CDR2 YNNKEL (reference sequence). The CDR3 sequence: CASSPGQGIGQPQHF. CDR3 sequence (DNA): TGTGCCAGCAGCCCTGGACAGGGGATTGGTCAGCCCCAGCATTTT. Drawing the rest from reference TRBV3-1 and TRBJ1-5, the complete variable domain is DTAVSQTPKYLVTQMGNDKSIKCEQNLGHDTMYWYKQDSKKFLKIMFSYNNKELIINETVPNRFSPKSPDKAHLNLHINSLELGDSAVYFCASSPGQGIGQPQHFGDGTRLSIL.

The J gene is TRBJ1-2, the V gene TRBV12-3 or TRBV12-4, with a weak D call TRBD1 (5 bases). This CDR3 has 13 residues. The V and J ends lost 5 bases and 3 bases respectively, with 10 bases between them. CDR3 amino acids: CASSPWGDYGYTF. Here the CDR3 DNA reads TGTGCCAGCAGTCCCTGGGGGGACTATGGCTACACCTTC.